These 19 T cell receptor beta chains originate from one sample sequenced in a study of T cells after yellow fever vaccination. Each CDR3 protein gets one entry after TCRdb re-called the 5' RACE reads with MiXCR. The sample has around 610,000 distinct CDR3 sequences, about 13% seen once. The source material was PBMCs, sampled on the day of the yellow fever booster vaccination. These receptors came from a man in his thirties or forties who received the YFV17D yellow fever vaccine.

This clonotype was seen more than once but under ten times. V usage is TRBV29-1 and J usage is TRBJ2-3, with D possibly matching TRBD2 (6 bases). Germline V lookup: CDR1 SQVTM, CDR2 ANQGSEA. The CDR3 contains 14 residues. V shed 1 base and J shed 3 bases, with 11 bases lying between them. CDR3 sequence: CSVEVFGGTDTQYF. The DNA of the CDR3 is TGCAGCGTTGAAGTTTTTGGGGGGACAGATACGCAGTATTTT.

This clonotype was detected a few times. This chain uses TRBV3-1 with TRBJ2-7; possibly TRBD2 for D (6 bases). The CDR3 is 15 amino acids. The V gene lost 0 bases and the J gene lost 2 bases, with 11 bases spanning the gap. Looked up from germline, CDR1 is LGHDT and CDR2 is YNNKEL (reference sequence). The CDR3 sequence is CASSQEGGLAYEQYF. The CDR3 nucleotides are TGTGCCAGCAGCCAAGAGGGGGGATTGGCCTACGAGCAGTACTTC.

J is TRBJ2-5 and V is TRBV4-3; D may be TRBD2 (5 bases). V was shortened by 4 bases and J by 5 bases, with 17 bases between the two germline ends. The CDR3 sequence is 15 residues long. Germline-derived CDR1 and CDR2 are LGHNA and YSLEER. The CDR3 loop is CASSPEGPIAETQYF. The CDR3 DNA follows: TGCGCCAGCAGCCCAGAAGGGCCCATAGCGGAGACCCAGTACTTC.

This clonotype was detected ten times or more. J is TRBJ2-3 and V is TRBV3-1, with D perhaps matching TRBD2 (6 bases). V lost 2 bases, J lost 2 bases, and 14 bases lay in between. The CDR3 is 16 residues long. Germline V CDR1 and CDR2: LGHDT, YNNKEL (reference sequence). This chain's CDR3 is CASSQRAGRITDTQYF. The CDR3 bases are TGTGCCAGCAGCCAACGGGCGGGAAGGATCACAGATACGCAGTATTTT.

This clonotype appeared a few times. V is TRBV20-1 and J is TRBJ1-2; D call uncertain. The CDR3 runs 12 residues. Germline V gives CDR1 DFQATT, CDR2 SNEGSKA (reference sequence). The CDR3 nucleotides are TGCAGCGCCACGAAGGACTACTATGGCTACACCTTC. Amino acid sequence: CSATKDYYGYTF.

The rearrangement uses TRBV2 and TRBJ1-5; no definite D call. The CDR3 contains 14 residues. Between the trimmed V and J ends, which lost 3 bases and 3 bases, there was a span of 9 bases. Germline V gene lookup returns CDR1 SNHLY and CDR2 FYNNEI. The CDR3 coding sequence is TGTGCCAGCAGTGATGGAGGGCTCAATCAGCCCCAGCATTTT. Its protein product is CASSDGGLNQPQHF.

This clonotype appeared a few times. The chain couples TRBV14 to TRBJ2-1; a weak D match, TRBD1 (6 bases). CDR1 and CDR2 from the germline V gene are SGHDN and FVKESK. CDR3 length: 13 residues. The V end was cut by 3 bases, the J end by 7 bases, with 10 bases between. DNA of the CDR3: TGTGCCAGCAGCCAGGGGACACCGAATGAGCAGTTCTTC. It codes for CASSQGTPNEQFF. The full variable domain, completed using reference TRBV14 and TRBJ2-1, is EAGVTQFPSHSVIEKGQTVTLRCDPISGHDNLYWYRRVMGKEIKFLLHFVKESKQDESGMPNNRFLAERTGGTYSTLKVQPAELEDSGVYFCASSQGTPNEQFFGPGTRLTVL.

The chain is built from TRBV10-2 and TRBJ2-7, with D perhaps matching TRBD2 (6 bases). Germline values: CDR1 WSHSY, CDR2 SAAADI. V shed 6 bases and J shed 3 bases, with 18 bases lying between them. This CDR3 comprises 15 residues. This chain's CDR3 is CASRQSVADLYEQYF. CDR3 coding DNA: TGCGCCAGCAGACAATCTGTAGCGGATCTCTACGAGCAGTACTTC.

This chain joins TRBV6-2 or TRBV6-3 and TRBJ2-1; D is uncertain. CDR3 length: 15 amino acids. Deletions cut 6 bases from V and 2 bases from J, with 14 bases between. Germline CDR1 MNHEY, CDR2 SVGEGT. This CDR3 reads CASSLRDVTYNEQFF. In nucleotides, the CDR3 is TGTGCCAGCAGCCTCCGCGACGTAACCTACAATGAGCAGTTCTTC.

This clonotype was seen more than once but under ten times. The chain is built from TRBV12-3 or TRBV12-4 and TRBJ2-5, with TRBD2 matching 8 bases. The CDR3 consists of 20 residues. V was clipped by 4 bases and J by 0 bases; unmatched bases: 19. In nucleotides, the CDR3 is TGTGCCAGCAGTTCTCCCCTCGCGGGAGGCCCATTATGGTACCAAGAGACCCAGTACTTC. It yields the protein CASSSPLAGGPLWYQETQYF.

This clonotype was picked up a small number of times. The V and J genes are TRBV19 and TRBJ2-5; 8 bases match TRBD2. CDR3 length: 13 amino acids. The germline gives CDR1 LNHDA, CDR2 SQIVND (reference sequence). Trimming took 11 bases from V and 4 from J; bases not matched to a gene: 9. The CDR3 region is CAAQGSGRETQYF. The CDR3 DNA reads TGTGCCGCGCAGGGAAGCGGGAGAGAGACCCAGTACTTC.

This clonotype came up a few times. This CDR3 is CASSRTDISNQPQHF. In nucleotides, the CDR3 is TGTGCCAGTAGCCGGACAGATATTAGCAATCAGCCCCAGCATTTT. The rearrangement links TRBV19 to TRBJ1-5; a weak D match, TRBD1 (6 bases). The ends were cut back, 6 bases at V and 0 bases at J, with 12 bases in the middle. This CDR3 region has 15 residues. Germline assignment: CDR1 LNHDA and CDR2 SQIVND (reference sequence).

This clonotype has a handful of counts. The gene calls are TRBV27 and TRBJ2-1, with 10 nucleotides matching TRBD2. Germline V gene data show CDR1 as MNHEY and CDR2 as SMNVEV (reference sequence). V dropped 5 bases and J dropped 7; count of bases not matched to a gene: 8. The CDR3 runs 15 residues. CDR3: CASSPTSGVGNEQFF. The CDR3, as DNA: TGTGCCAGCAGTCCTACTAGCGGGGTCGGGAATGAGCAGTTCTTC.

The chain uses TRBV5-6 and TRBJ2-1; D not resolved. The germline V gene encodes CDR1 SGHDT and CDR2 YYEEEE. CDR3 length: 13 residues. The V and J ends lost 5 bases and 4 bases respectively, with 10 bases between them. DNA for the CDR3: TGTGCCAGCAGAAGGAAGCTTTACAATGAGCAGTTCTTC. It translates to CASRRKLYNEQFF.

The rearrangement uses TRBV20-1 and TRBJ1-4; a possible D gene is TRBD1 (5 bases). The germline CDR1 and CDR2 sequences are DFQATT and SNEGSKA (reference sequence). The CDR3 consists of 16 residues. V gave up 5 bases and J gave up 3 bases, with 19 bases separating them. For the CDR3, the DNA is TGCAGTGCTTCTCCCGGTCGGGGCGCGGCTAATGAAAAACTGTTTTTT. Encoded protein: CSASPGRGAANEKLFF.

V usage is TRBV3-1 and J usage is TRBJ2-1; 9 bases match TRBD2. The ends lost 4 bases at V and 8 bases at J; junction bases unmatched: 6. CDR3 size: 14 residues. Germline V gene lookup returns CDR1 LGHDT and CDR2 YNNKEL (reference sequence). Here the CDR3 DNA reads TGTGCCAGCAGCCCAGGACTAGCGACGTATGAGCAGTTCTTC. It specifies CASSPGLATYEQFF.

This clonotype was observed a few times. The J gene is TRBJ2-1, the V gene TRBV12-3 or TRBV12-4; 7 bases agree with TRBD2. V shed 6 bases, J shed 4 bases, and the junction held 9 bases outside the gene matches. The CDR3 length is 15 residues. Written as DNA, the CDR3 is TGTGCCAGCAGCCCGGGGGTAGCGGGTTACAATGAGCAGTTCTTC. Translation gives CASSPGVAGYNEQFF.

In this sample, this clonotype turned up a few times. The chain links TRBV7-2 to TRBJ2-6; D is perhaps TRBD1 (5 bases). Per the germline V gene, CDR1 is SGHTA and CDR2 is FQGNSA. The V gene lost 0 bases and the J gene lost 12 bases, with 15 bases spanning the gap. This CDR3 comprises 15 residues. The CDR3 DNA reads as TGTGCCAGCAGCTTAGCTCCTGACAGTTTCAGCGTCCTGACTTTC. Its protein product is CASSLAPDSFSVLTF. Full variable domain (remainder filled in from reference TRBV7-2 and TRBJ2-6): GAGVSQSPSNKVTEKGKDVELRCDPISGHTALYWYRQSLGQGLEFLIYFQGNSAPDKSGLPSDRFSAERTGGSVSTLTIQRTQQEDSAVYLCASSLAPDSFSVLTFGAGSRLTVL.

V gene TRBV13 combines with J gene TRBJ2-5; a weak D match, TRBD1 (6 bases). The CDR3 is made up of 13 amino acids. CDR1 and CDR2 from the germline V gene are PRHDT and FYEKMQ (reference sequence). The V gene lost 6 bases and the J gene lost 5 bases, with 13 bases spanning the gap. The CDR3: CASRLTGFETQYF. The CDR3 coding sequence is TGTGCCAGCAGACTTACAGGGTTCGAGACCCAGTACTTC.